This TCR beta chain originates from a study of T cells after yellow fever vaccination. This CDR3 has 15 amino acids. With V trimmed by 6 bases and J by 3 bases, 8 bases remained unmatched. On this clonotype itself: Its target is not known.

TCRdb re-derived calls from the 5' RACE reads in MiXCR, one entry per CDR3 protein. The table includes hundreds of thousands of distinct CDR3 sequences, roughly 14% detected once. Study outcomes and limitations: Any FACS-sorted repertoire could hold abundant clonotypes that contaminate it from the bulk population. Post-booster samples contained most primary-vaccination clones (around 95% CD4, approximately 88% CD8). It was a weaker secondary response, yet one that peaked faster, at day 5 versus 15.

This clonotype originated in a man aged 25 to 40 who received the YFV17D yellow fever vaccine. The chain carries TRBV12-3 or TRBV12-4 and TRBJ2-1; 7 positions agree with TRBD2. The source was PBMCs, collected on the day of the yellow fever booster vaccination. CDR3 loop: CASSLSGINYNEQFF. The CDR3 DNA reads TGTGCCAGCAGCTTAAGCGGGATAAACTACAATGAGCAGTTCTTC.